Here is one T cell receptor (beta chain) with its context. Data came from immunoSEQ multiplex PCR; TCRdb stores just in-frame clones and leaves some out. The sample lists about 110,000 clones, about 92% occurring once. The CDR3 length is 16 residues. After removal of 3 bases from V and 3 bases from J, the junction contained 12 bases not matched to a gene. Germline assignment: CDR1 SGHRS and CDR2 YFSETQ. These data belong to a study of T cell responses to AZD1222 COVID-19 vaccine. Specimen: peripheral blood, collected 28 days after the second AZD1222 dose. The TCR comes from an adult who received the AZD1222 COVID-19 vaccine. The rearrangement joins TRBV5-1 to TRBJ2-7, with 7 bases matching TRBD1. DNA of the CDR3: TGCGCCAGCAGCTCCTGGCACCGGGACAGCCACTACGAGCAGTACTTC. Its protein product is CASSSWHRDSHYEQYF.